Each of the 28 T cell receptor beta chains below was sequenced from the same sample in a study of T cell repertoires in cytomegalovirus infection. Each CDR3 protein gets one entry after TCRdb re-called the reads with MiXCR. This sample yields about 130,000 distinct CDR3 sequences, of which roughly 9% are seen a single time; about 9.4% belongs to the top ten. The source material was PBMCs. The receptors were sampled from a human donor in good health (CMV status not recorded). Some clones in this sample may be carry-over from other donors' samples.

This clonotype was counted only a few times. CDR3 DNA sequence: TGCGCCAGCAGCTCAGGGGTACAGAGCTCCACTGAAGCTTTCTTT. It codes for CASSSGVQSSTEAFF. V usage is TRBV5-1 and J usage is TRBJ1-1; tentatively, D is TRBD1 (6 bases). CDR1 is SGHRS, CDR2 YFSETQ, per germline. The CDR3 has 15 residues. Trimming took 3 bases from V and 4 from J, leaving 16 bases between them.

The chain uses TRBV6-5 and TRBJ2-7; a possible D gene is TRBD2 (6 bases). Germline V gene lookup returns CDR1 MNHEY and CDR2 SVGAGI. CDR3 length: 14 residues. V gave up 7 bases and J gave up 3 bases, with 16 bases separating them. CDR3 loop: CASMGSGGNYEQYF. In DNA form, the CDR3 reads TGTGCCAGCATGGGGTCCGGGGGAAACTACGAGCAGTACTTC.

This chain links TRBV7-2 with TRBJ2-7, with D hard to call. Per germline, CDR1 SGHTA and CDR2 FQGNSA. This CDR3 is built from 15 residues. V dropped 5 bases and J dropped 2 bases, with 16 bases sitting between them. This chain's CDR3 is CASSHRIQAAYEQYF. As DNA, the CDR3 is TGTGCCAGCAGCCACCGGATTCAGGCAGCCTACGAGCAGTACTTC.

The table lists this clonotype with many counts. V gene TRBV28 combines with J gene TRBJ1-2; 7 bases are a match to TRBD1. V gave up 7 bases and J gave up 4 bases; unmatched junction bases: 6. The germline V gene encodes CDR1 MDHEN and CDR2 SYDVKM. The CDR3 is made up of 13 amino acids. The CDR3 is CASTSDRAYGYTF. Written as DNA, the CDR3 is TGTGCCAGCACCTCCGACAGGGCCTATGGCTACACCTTC.

This clonotype was observed at least ten times. The chain recombines TRBV7-6 with TRBJ2-7; 11 positions agree with TRBD2. V lost 4 bases to trimming and J lost 7 bases; unmatched junction nucleotides: 9. The germline V gene has CDR1 SGHVS and CDR2 FNYEAQ. The CDR3 sequence is 15 residues long. CDR3 nucleotides: TGTGCCAGCAGCTCTTTAGCGGGGGGGACGGTAGAGCAGTACTTC. Translation: CASSSLAGGTVEQYF.

This clonotype was observed many times. The chain couples TRBV28 to TRBJ2-7; maybe TRBD1 (5 bases). The V gene lost 5 bases and the J gene lost 0 bases, with 20 bases spanning the gap. The CDR3 is made up of 17 amino acids. CDR1 and CDR2 from the germline V gene are MDHEN and SYDVKM. The CDR3 reads CASSPRFGRGNSYEQYF. CDR3 in DNA: TGTGCCAGCAGTCCGCGGTTCGGAAGGGGTAACTCCTACGAGCAGTACTTC.

The chain combines TRBV20-1 with TRBJ2-7; the match to TRBD2 covers 11 bases. The J segment lost 7 bases and the V segment lost 7 bases, leaving 6 bases of the junction unmatched. Looked up from germline, CDR1 is DFQATT and CDR2 is SNEGSKA (reference sequence). The CDR3 has 12 amino acids. The CDR3, as DNA: TGCAGTGAATTAGCGGGGGGGAGGGAGCAGTACTTC. Residues: CSELAGGREQYF.

This clonotype appeared a few times. This chain uses TRBV2 with TRBJ2-4, with unresolved D. The CDR3 is 13 amino acids. CDR1 is SNHLY and CDR2 is FYNNEI in the germline V gene. V lost 2 bases and J lost 5, with 7 bases in between. The CDR3 bases are TGTGCCAGCAGTGAAAACCCTCAAAACATTCAGTACTTC. Its protein is CASSENPQNIQYF. Full variable domain (remainder filled in from reference TRBV2 and TRBJ2-4): EPEVTQTPSHQVTQMGQEVILRCVPISNHLYFYWYRQILGQKVEFLVSFYNNEISEKSEIFDDQFSVERPDGSNFTLKIRSTKLEDSAMYFCASSENPQNIQYFGAGTRLSVL.

The chain is built from TRBV2 and TRBJ2-1, with 8 bases aligning to TRBD2. The CDR3 has 17 residues. Germline loops: CDR1 SNHLY, CDR2 FYNNEI. The junction had 14 bases not matched to a gene; V was cut back by 9 bases and J by 1 base. CDR3 bases: TGTGCCAGGTTGGGACTAGAGGGGGGGCCTTCCTACAATGAGCAGTTCTTC. Encoded protein: CARLGLEGGPSYNEQFF.

This clonotype was detected ten times or more. The genes are TRBV7-8 and TRBJ2-7; D is perhaps TRBD1 (5 bases). The germline V gene encodes CDR1 SGHVS and CDR2 FQNEAQ. The CDR3 has 14 amino acids. Trimming pared 1 base from V and 3 bases from J, leaving 10 bases between. CDR3: CASSLEDSYYEQYF. The DNA for the CDR3 is TGTGCCAGCAGCTTAGAAGACAGTTACTACGAGCAGTACTTC.

This clonotype was detected only a few times. The chain employs TRBV27 and TRBJ2-7; TRBD1 aligns across 8 bases. The CDR3 length is 14 residues. CDR1 is MNHEY and CDR2 is SMNVEV in the germline V gene (reference sequence). V was clipped by 3 bases and J by 4 bases; unmatched bases: 5. The CDR3 spells CASSFYQGAYEQYF. The DNA for the CDR3 is TGTGCCAGCAGTTTTTATCAGGGGGCTTACGAGCAGTACTTC.

This clonotype was seen repeatedly, ten times or more. V usage is TRBV7-8 and J usage is TRBJ2-3, with D maybe TRBD1 (5 bases). V lost 4 bases and J lost 6, with 8 bases in between. Germline V gene lookup returns CDR1 SGHVS and CDR2 FQNEAQ. There are 12 residues in the CDR3. CDR3 sequence: CASSYSGDTQYF. The CDR3 DNA sequence: TGTGCCAGCAGCTATTCAGGGGATACGCAGTATTTT.

This clonotype was observed many times. The chain joins TRBV11-2 to TRBJ2-1; D is undetermined. Deletions cut 7 bases from V and 4 bases from J, with 11 bases between. This CDR3 has 13 amino acids. The germline V gene encodes CDR1 SGHAT and CDR2 FQNNGV. CDR3 DNA: TGTGCCAGCACCTATCAGAGATACAATGAGCAGTTCTTC. As protein: CASTYQRYNEQFF.

This clonotype occurred many times. V gene TRBV23-1 combines with J gene TRBJ1-5; D unclear. Being an ORF, TRBV23-1 has a function that is uncertain. Trimming removed 0 bases from V and 2 bases from J, with 11 bases in between. The CDR3 runs 16 residues. The CDR3 coding sequence is TGCGCCAGCAGTCAATCGGACCATATCGGCAATCAGCCCCAGCATTTT. This gives the protein CASSQSDHIGNQPQHF.

This clonotype has a count of ten or more. The chain is built from TRBV7-2 and TRBJ2-2, with 8 nucleotides matching TRBD1. V lost 1 base and J lost 1; bases outside the gene matches: 2. This CDR3 has 16 amino acids. Germline loops: CDR1 SGHTA, CDR2 FQGNSA. CDR3 loop: CASSLVGTGNTGELFF. CDR3 sequence (DNA): TGTGCCAGCAGCTTAGTTGGGACAGGGAACACCGGGGAGCTGTTTTTT.

This clonotype showed up many times. V is TRBV7-9 and J is TRBJ2-7, with a tentative D call TRBD1 (6 bases). The V and J ends lost 1 base and 3 bases respectively, with 19 bases between them. This CDR3 is 17 amino acids long. Germline-derived CDR1 and CDR2 are SEHNR and FQNEAQ (reference sequence). The CDR3 loop is CASSLGVPRQDRYEQYF. The CDR3 DNA reads TGTGCCAGCAGCTTAGGGGTCCCGAGACAGGATCGCTACGAGCAGTACTTC.

There are a few counts of this clonotype. The chain uses TRBV10-3 and TRBJ2-7; D gene unclear. The germline V gene encodes CDR1 ENHRY and CDR2 SYGVKD. Deletions cut 3 bases from V and 6 bases from J, with 9 bases between. This CDR3 spans 12 amino acids. CDR3 region: CAISEEVREQYF. The CDR3, as DNA: TGTGCCATCAGTGAAGAGGTGCGCGAGCAGTACTTC.

This sequence joins TRBV3-1 and TRBJ1-1; D is undetermined. The V end was cut by 4 bases, the J end by 1 base, with 19 bases between. This CDR3 region has 17 residues. Germline V gives CDR1 LGHDT, CDR2 YNNKEL (reference sequence). The CDR3 DNA reads as TGTGCCAGCAGCCCCCGGGCTGGAGCCCTAGGGAACACTGAAGCTTTCTTT. Protein product: CASSPRAGALGNTEAFF. Full variable domain (outside the CDR3, taken from reference TRBV3-1 and TRBJ1-1): DTAVSQTPKYLVTQMGNDKSIKCEQNLGHDTMYWYKQDSKKFLKIMFSYNNKELIINETVPNRFSPKSPDKAHLNLHINSLELGDSAVYFCASSPRAGALGNTEAFFGQGTRLTVV.

In this sample, this clonotype turned up many times. The CDR3 spells CASTPGGGTEAFF. CDR3 coding DNA: TGTGCCAGCACGCCCGGGGGCGGGACTGAAGCTTTCTTT. The chain has TRBV28 and TRBJ1-1; weak D call: TRBD1 (6 bases). V gave up 7 bases and J gave up 5 bases, with 14 bases separating them. The CDR3 contains 13 residues. Germline V CDR1 and CDR2: MDHEN, SYDVKM.

This clonotype was seen a handful of times. The CDR3 loop is CASSGLQGDSYGYTF. Here the CDR3 DNA reads TGCGCCAGCAGCGGATTACAGGGAGACAGCTATGGCTACACCTTC. The chain recombines TRBV5-1 with TRBJ1-2; a possible D gene is TRBD1 (6 bases). This CDR3 has 15 residues. Germline CDR1 reads SGHRS; CDR2 reads YFSETQ. The germline V and J ends were trimmed by 4 bases and 4 bases, with 17 bases remaining between them.

This clonotype has at least ten counts. The chain carries TRBV14 and TRBJ1-4, with 8 bases matching TRBD1. CDR1 and CDR2 (germline): SGHDN, FVKESK. The CDR3 has 16 amino acids. With V trimmed by 6 bases and J by 2 bases, 8 bases remained unmatched. Here the CDR3 reads CASRKGTGFTNEKLFF. In DNA, the CDR3 is TGTGCCAGCAGAAAAGGGACAGGCTTCACTAATGAAAAACTGTTTTTT.

J is TRBJ2-7 and V is TRBV29-1; D possibly corresponds to TRBD1 (7 bases). V dropped 4 bases and J dropped 2 bases, with 15 bases sitting between them. The CDR3 has 14 residues. Germline CDR1 is SQVTM and CDR2 is ANQGSEA. The CDR3 sequence: CSVGHPGGTYEQYF. The DNA of the CDR3 is TGCAGCGTTGGGCATCCAGGGGGGACCTACGAGCAGTACTTC.

This clonotype was found many times. The CDR3 region has the DNA TGTGCCAGCAGTTACGTACAGGGGCGGGTTCAGCCCCAGCATTTT. It encodes CASSYVQGRVQPQHF. The J gene is TRBJ1-5, the V gene TRBV6-6; the match to TRBD1 covers 7 bases. Germline lookup yields CDR1 MNHNY and CDR2 SVGAGI (reference sequence). The CDR3 loop spans 15 amino acids. Unmatched junction bases numbered 7, after V lost 2 bases and J lost 6 bases.

This clonotype was seen at least ten times. This chain uses TRBV9 with TRBJ1-3; maybe TRBD1 (5 bases). The germline gives CDR1 SGDLS, CDR2 YYNGEE. The ends were cut back, 0 bases at V and 0 bases at J, with 10 bases in the middle. This CDR3 comprises 16 residues. The CDR3: CASSVGRGISGNTIYF. Written as DNA, the CDR3 is TGTGCCAGCAGCGTAGGAAGGGGCATCTCTGGAAACACCATATATTTT.

This clonotype was seen repeatedly, ten times or more. V gene TRBV2 combines with J gene TRBJ1-3; no firm D call. From germline, CDR1 is SNHLY and CDR2 FYNNEI. CDR3 length: 15 residues. With 5 bases removed from V and 0 bases from J, the gap between germline ends came to 11 bases. The DNA of the CDR3 is TGTGCCAGCAGTAATGCGGGGTACTCTGGAAACACCATATATTTT. As protein: CASSNAGYSGNTIYF.

The table lists this clonotype with a count of one. This chain's CDR3 is CASSSGPSRQFF. CDR3 DNA sequence: TGTGCCAGCAGTTCCGGACCGAGTCGGCAGTTCTTC. The chain combines TRBV6-2 or TRBV6-3 with TRBJ2-1; D call uncertain. The V gene lost 4 bases and the J gene lost 12 bases, with 13 bases spanning the gap. The CDR3 length is 12 residues. Germline CDR1 and CDR2: MNHEY and SVGEGT.

This clonotype has ten or more counts. The genes are TRBV7-9 and TRBJ1-1, with D tentatively TRBD1 (6 bases). Germline assignment: CDR1 SEHNR and CDR2 FQNEAQ (reference sequence). The CDR3 is made up of 13 amino acids. The V and J ends lost 4 bases and 5 bases respectively, with 11 bases between them. The CDR3 spells CASSYTGSTEAFF. The CDR3 DNA reads TGTGCCAGCAGCTATACAGGGAGTACTGAAGCTTTCTTT. The full variable domain, rest sourced from reference TRBV7-9 and TRBJ1-1, is DTGVSQNPRHKITKRGQNVTFRCDPISEHNRLYWYRQTLGQGPEFLTYFQNEAQLEKSRLLSDRFSAERPKGSFSTLEIQRTEQGDSAMYLCASSYTGSTEAFFGQGTRLTVV.

This clonotype was recorded many times. V and J are TRBV28 and TRBJ1-5; 9 nucleotides line up with TRBD1. The V gene end was trimmed by 3 bases and the J gene end by 7 bases; junction bases not matched to a gene: 7. The length of the CDR3 is 15 residues. Germline CDR1 and CDR2: MDHEN and SYDVKM. Here the CDR3 reads CASSFGTGSQQPQHF. CDR3 DNA: TGTGCCAGCAGTTTTGGGACAGGGTCACAGCAGCCCCAGCATTTT.